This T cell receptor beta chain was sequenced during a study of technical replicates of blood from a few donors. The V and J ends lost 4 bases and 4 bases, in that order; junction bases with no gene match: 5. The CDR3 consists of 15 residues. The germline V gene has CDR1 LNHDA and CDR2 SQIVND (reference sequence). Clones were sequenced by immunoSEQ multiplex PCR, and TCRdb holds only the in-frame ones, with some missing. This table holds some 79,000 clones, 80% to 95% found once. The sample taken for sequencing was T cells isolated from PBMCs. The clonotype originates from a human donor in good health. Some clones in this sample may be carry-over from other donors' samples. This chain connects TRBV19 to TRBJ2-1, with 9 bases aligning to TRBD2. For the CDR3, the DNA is TGTGCCAGTAGTAATGCGGGAGGGCCTTACAATGAGCAGTTCTTC. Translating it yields CASSNAGGPYNEQFF.